This T cell receptor beta chain appears in the sequencing data of a study of CD4 T cells in relation to SARS-CoV-2 and coronaviruses. Points from the study as a whole: According to naive versus memory sequencing, detected responses are memory recall, not newly primed.

Only in-frame clones appear in the TCRdb table, and some are missing; sequencing was by immunoSEQ multiplex PCR. The table lists 35,000 to 40,000 clones, 88% of them singletons. The CDR3 loop spans 16 amino acids. The junction had 6 bases not matched to a gene; V was cut back by 5 bases and J by 2 bases. Germline loops: CDR1 SGHTA, CDR2 FQGNSA. With respect to this clone: Its antigen is as yet unknown.

Naive and memory CD4+ T cells came from enriched cryopreserved PBMCs. V gene TRBV7-2 combines with J gene TRBJ2-1; 10 bases are a match to TRBD1. The sequencing sample was made of memory CD4+ T cells from PBMCs. This sequence originates from an adult with COVID-19. The CDR3 bases are TGTGCCAGCAGCCCGGGGGGACAGGGGACCTACAATGAGCAGTTCTTC. Its translation: CASSPGGQGTYNEQFF.